The 21 T cell receptor beta chains listed next were all sequenced from one sample in a study of blood T cells in healthy people across ages (dated by TCRdb to the mid-2010s). Library preparation was by 5' RACE. TCRdb lists the instrument as Illumina HiSeq 2500. A second PCR of roughly 7 to 11 cycles was run with a J-beta primer mix and a sample-barcoded 5' primer. The raw public data were reprocessed by TCRdb itself: fastp quality trimming at Q25, MiXCR clonotype calling, in-frame beta chains only. Each CDR3 protein appears once, grouped with its most common genes and DNA. For this sample the table gives 850,000 to 1,300,000 distinct CDR3 sequences, of which more than 40% were detected only once. The top ten constitute around 18% of the sample. Input material: blood. These receptors were obtained from a woman in her fifties or sixties in good health.

The chain joins TRBV7-6 to TRBJ1-1; D is unresolved. The CDR3 is 14 residues long. The V gene lost 5 bases and the J gene lost 1 base, with 11 bases spanning the gap. Germline V gene data show CDR1 as SGHVS and CDR2 as FNYEAQ. Written as DNA, the CDR3 is TGTGCCAGCAGCATCGGGTTCAGGAACACTGAAGCTTTCTTT. Translating it yields CASSIGFRNTEAFF.

This clonotype was seen many times. One end of the junction does not line up with germline, which may come from a read error. V is TRBV12-3 or TRBV12-4 and J is TRBJ1-6; 9 nucleotides line up with TRBD1. CDR3 length equals 14 residues. In DNA, the CDR3 is TGCGCCAGCAGCTTCGGACAGGGGAATTCACCCCTCCACTTT. Translating it yields CASSFGQGNSPLHF.

V usage is TRBV2 and J usage is TRBJ1-5; a possible D gene is TRBD1 (6 bases). The V and J ends lost 4 bases and 1 base respectively, with 8 bases between them. The CDR3 sequence is 14 residues long. Germline CDR1 SNHLY, CDR2 FYNNEI. The CDR3 sequence: CASSGQASNQPQHF. CDR3 nucleotide sequence: TGTGCCAGCAGTGGACAGGCCAGCAATCAGCCCCAGCATTTT.

The CDR3 DNA is TGCAGCGCCTGGGCCGGGCACGAGCAGTACTTC. Protein product: CSAWAGHEQYF. The chain recombines TRBV29-1 with TRBJ2-5; no definite D call. TRBJ2-7 explains the end of the DNA better; the J call may be wrong. From germline, CDR1 is SQVTM and CDR2 ANQGSEA. The length of the CDR3 is 11 residues.

The rearrangement uses TRBV7-9 and TRBJ2-5; D gene ambiguous. CDR1 SEHNR and CDR2 FQNEAQ come from the germline V gene (reference sequence). With 1 base removed from V and 4 bases from J, the gap between germline ends came to 7 bases. This CDR3 is 13 amino acids long. The chain's CDR3 is CASSLGSIETQYF. DNA for the CDR3: TGTGCCAGCAGCTTAGGTAGCATAGAGACCCAGTACTTC.

This chain joins TRBV15 and TRBJ2-1; TRBD2 aligns across 7 bases. CDR3 length: 15 amino acids. With V trimmed by 7 bases and J by 0 bases, 6 bases remained unmatched. The germline V gene encodes CDR1 LNHNV and CDR2 YYDKDF (reference sequence). CDR3 amino acids: CATMPAGLSYNEQFF. CDR3 nucleotide sequence: TGTGCCACCATGCCAGCGGGACTCTCCTACAATGAGCAGTTCTTC. Using reference TRBV15 and TRBJ2-1 for the parts outside the CDR3, the full variable domain is DAMVIQNPRYQVTQFGKPVTLSCSQTLNHNVMYWYQQKSSQAPKLLFHYYDKDFNNEADTPDNFQSRRPNTSFCFLDIRSPGLGDTAMYLCATMPAGLSYNEQFFGPGTRLTVL.

This chain links TRBV9 with TRBJ2-1, with D possibly called TRBD1 or TRBD2 (6 bases each). The DNA end is more similar to TRBJ2-7, so the J call may be wrong. CDR1 and CDR2 (germline): SGDLS, YYNGEE. There are 14 residues in the CDR3. In nucleotides, the CDR3 is TGTGCCAGCAGCGTAGTGGCGCGGGACAATGAGCAGTACTTC. This codes for CASSVVARDNEQYF.

The chain links TRBV6-5 to TRBJ2-1; 7 positions match TRBD1. CDR1 is MNHEY, CDR2 SVGAGI, per germline. Losses at the gene ends were 0 bases for V and 10 bases for J; bases not matched to a gene: 3. This CDR3 comprises 13 residues. In DNA, the CDR3 is TGTGCCAGCAGTTACTCACAGGGGCGAGAGCAGTTCTTC. It translates to CASSYSQGREQFF.

This sequence joins TRBV11-2 and TRBJ2-5; TRBD1 aligns across 10 bases. Germline CDR1 reads SGHAT; CDR2 reads FQNNGV. V trimming: 5 bases; J trimming: 7 bases; junction bases outside the gene matches: 10. The CDR3 loop spans 15 amino acids. The CDR3 DNA is TGTGCCAGCAGCGCGTTGACAGGGGGCATGGGGACCCAGTACTTC. Its translation is CASSALTGGMGTQYF.

J is TRBJ2-7 and V is TRBV28; TRBD2 aligns across 8 bases. V dropped 9 bases and J dropped 4; count of bases not matched to a gene: 8. Germline V CDR1 and CDR2: MDHEN, SYDVKM. The CDR3 loop spans 13 amino acids. CDR3 sequence reads: CASIGTSRYEQYF. As DNA, the CDR3 is TGTGCCAGTATCGGGACTAGTCGGTACGAGCAGTACTTC.

This clonotype showed up just a few times. This chain connects TRBV11-2 to TRBJ1-4; D unresolved. Germline V gene data show CDR1 as SGHAT and CDR2 as FQNNGV. The V and J ends lost 3 bases and 7 bases respectively, with 6 bases between them. The CDR3 is made up of 12 amino acids. CDR3 bases: TGTGCCAGCAGCTTGCTTGGTGAAAAACTGTTTTTT. The encoded protein is CASSLLGEKLFF.

This clonotype was counted only a few times. The chain couples TRBV4-1 to TRBJ2-7; the D gene is possibly TRBD1 (5 bases). The J call could be wrong; TRBJ2-5 is a better fit for the DNA end. The germline V gene encodes CDR1 MGHRA and CDR2 YSYEKL. This CDR3 is built from 13 residues. This CDR3 reads CASRRQFQETQYF. Here the CDR3 DNA reads TGCGCCAGCAGAAGACAGTTTCAAGAGACCCAGTACTTC.

This clonotype was counted a few times. The chain joins TRBV29-1 to TRBJ2-5; 8 bases map to TRBD2. This CDR3 contains 16 residues. The germline CDR1 and CDR2 sequences are SQVTM and ANQGSEA. V gave up 5 bases and J gave up 0 bases; unmatched junction bases: 11. CDR3 region: CSVTGRREVYQETQYF. In DNA form, the CDR3 reads TGCAGCGTTACTGGCCGGCGGGAGGTCTACCAAGAGACCCAGTACTTC. Supplemented by reference TRBV29-1 and TRBJ2-5, the full variable domain reads SAVISQKPSRDICQRGTSLTIQCQVDSQVTMMFWYRQQPGQSLTLIATANQGSEATYESGFVIDKFPISRPNLTFSTLTVSNMSPEDSSIYLCSVTGRREVYQETQYFGPGTRLLVL.

V is TRBV24-1 and J is TRBJ2-2; TRBD2 aligns across 7 bases. The CDR3 is 15 residues long. Germline V gives CDR1 KGHDR, CDR2 SFDVKD. Trimming removed 5 bases from V and 9 bases from J; junction bases left unmatched: 11. The CDR3: CATSAFSGARRELFF. In DNA, the CDR3 is TGTGCCACCAGTGCCTTCAGCGGGGCCAGGCGGGAGCTGTTTTTT.

This clonotype has just a few counts. The chain links TRBV15 to TRBJ2-3; D is possibly TRBD2 (6 bases). The CDR3 contains 16 residues. V lost 1 base, J lost 0 bases, and 11 bases lay in between. Germline lookup yields CDR1 LNHNV and CDR2 YYDKDF (reference sequence). The CDR3 DNA reads TGTGCCACCAGCAGAGTGCGGGAACTGAGCACAGATACGCAGTATTTT. This translates into CATSRVRELSTDTQYF.

Points on this clonotype: A much bigger clone sits one base away, suggesting this may be a read error. The chain uses TRBV10-3 and TRBJ2-5; the D gene is possibly TRBD2 (5 bases). The CDR3 contains 13 residues. CDR1 and CDR2 from the germline V gene are ENHRY and SYGVKD. Trimming took 0 bases from V and 11 from J, leaving 13 bases between them. Here the CDR3 reads CAISESGASEQYF. The CDR3 nucleotides are TGTGCCATCAGTGAGTCGGGAGCTAGTGAGCAGTACTTC.

This clonotype was recorded a few times. The CDR3 DNA is TGTGCCAGCAGGACCGGGACAGGGGAAAATACGCAGTATTTT. Its protein is CASRTGTGENTQYF. The genes are TRBV5-5 and TRBJ2-3; 10 bases are shared with TRBD1. Trimming cost V 5 bases and J 7 bases; bases outside gene matches: 7. Germline lookup yields CDR1 SGHKS and CDR2 YYEKEE (reference sequence). CDR3 length: 14 amino acids.

The chain links TRBV27 to TRBJ2-1, with TRBD2 matching 12 bases. The CDR3 runs 16 residues. Trimming removed 4 bases from V and 4 bases from J; junction bases left unmatched: 5. Germline V CDR1 and CDR2: MNHEY, SMNVEV (reference sequence). This chain's CDR3 is CASSSFLAGGYNEQFF. CDR3 nucleotide sequence: TGTGCCAGCAGTTCCTTCCTAGCGGGAGGGTACAATGAGCAGTTCTTC.

V and J are TRBV5-1 and TRBJ2-5; no definite D call. The DNA end is more similar to TRBJ2-7, so the J call may be wrong. Germline-derived CDR1 and CDR2 are SGHRS and YFSETQ. The length of the CDR3 is 14 residues. The CDR3 protein is CASSLGGTKNEQYF. CDR3 bases: TGCGCCAGCAGCTTGGGGGGAACGAAGAACGAGCAGTACTTC.

This clonotype was seen a few times. V is TRBV7-2 and J is TRBJ2-3; D might be TRBD2 (6 bases). This CDR3 has 18 residues. Germline V lookup: CDR1 SGHTA, CDR2 FQGNSA. V lost 1 base and J lost 1, with 18 bases in between. The CDR3, as DNA: TGTGCCAGCAGCTTAGGTTGGGGGGATCCCCAGCGCACAGATACGCAGTATTTT. It encodes CASSLGWGDPQRTDTQYF.

This clonotype has only a few counts. The chain employs TRBV10-3 and TRBJ2-3, with unresolved D. The CDR3 contains 14 residues. The germline V and J ends were trimmed by 2 bases and 6 bases, with 12 bases remaining between them. Germline V lookup: CDR1 ENHRY, CDR2 SYGVKD. Here the CDR3 reads CAISEGSLIDTQYF. Here the CDR3 DNA reads TGTGCCATCAGTGAGGGGTCTTTAATTGATACGCAGTATTTT.